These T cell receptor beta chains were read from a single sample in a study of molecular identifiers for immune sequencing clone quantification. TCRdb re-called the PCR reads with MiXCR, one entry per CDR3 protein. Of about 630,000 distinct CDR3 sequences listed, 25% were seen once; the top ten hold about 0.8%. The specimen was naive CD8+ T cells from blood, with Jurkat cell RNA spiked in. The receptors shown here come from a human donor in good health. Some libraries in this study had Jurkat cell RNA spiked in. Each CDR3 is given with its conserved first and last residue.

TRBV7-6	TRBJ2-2	CASSQDINTGELFF
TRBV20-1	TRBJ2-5	CSARDPFLAGLRETQYF
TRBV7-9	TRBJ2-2	CASSWDLGTDPKGGELFF
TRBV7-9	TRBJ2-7	CASSPGGHYEQYF
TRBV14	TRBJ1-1	CASSPLQGLLNTEAFF
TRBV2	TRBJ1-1	CASSESGSDPGAVTEAFF
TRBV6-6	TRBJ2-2	CASSQTGFFRRNTGELFF
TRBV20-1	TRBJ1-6	CSAPSGNSPLHF
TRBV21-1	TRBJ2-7	CASSGMPAGTSHYEQYF
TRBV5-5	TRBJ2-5	CASSHGGETQYF
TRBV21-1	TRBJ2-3	CASSREESTDTQYF
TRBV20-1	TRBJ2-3	CSARNRDFSSPDTQYF
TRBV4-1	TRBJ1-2	CASSAGPTYGYTF
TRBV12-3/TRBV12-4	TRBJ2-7	CASSSWGDINYEQYF
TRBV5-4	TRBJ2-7	CASIAVPTYEQYF
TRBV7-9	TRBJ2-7	CASSLAAPLTSGGHYEQYF
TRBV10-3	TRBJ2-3	CAISDPGQGLSDTQYF
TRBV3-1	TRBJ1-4	CASSLGAGREKLFF
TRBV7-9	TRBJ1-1	CASSPGHDTEAFF
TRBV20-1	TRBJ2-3	CSARDSFSETDNTDTQYF
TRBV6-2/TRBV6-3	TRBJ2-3	CASSPRSSGRVGDTQYF
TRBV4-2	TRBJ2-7	CASSQPGTGGYEQYF
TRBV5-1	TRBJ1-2	CASSLERGLSYGYTF
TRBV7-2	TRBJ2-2	CASSLLASTGELFF
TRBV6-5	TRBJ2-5	CASSYLAGQETRYF
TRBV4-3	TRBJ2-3	CASSQEARDRGTDTQYF
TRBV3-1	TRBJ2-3	CASSQDLLAGSTDTQYF
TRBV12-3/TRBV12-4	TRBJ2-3	CASSLGEASTDTQYF
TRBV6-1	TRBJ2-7	CASSESVSGRLEQYF
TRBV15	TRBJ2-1	CATLAAPSYNEQFF
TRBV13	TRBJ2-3	CASSLGGSGGGDTQYF
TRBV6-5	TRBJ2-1	CASSYYAGGEQFF
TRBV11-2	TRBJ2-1	CASSPQWDEQFF
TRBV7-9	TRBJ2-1	CASSSRGTSGYNEQFF
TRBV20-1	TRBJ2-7	CSAAGTESYEQYF
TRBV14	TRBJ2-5	CASSQDPYERQETQYF
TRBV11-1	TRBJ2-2	CASSHGQGRAGELFF
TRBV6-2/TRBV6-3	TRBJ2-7	CASSYGGVEQYF
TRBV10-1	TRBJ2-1	CASSELRGPYNEQFF